This T cell receptor beta chain was captured in a study of blood T cell repertoires in COVID-19 (dated by TCRdb to the early 2020s). As for the study more broadly: Samples from collaborators originated in the United States, Italy and Spain and spanned both the acute and convalescent phases of COVID-19. Subjects who had been exposed to COVID-19, were actively infected with it, or had recovered from it provided the deeply sampled blood TCRbeta repertoires that made up the dataset. Where available, HLA class I and class II types were taken from metadata supplied by the sample provider and were not determined by assay-based typing. Samples were obtained from the ongoing ImmuneRACE study (first 160 participants) and from 1,254 subjects provided by 6 global collaborators. The prospective study material was composed of cDNA or gDNA derived from T cells, B-cell-depleted T cells, or PBMCs. Nearly every sample came with metadata listing a de-identified subject ID, COVID-19 status, age in years and sex. The repertoires were released in a freely available public database meant as a resource for research on the immune response to SARS-CoV-2. Here is what the overall study found, with its caveats: How much clinical and demographic metadata was included differed by source and by participant, and the metadata was provided uncurated.

Collaborating institutions collected whole blood in K2EDTA tubes following their own protocols. Collaborator samples were shipped for TCRbeta analysis as frozen whole blood, isolated PBMCs, or DNA extracted from either sample type. The immunoSEQ Assay, a bias-controlled multiplex PCR, was used to amplify TCRbeta CDR3 regions from genomic DNA. Regarding the original processing steps: Within the assay, amplification of reference gene primers was used to estimate how many nucleated cells each sample contained. Sequence reads were collapsed and filtered to measure the absolute abundance of every unique TCRbeta CDR3 rearrangement. For each sample, productive Simpson clonality was calculated by taking the square root of Simpson's diversity index across productive rearrangements. TCRdb took over this immuneACCESS table, retaining in-frame rearrangements with V and J assigned. Such tables are incomplete; in checked studies, under half of the missing clones stem from an unresolved V gene, and the remainder is unexplained. V, J and clone size derive from that table, while D and trimming were established from the DNA sequence. The table for this sample lists tens of thousands of clones; about 86% of them were counted only once. The ten most abundant clones make up approximately 45% of the sample.

Concerning this clone: Which antigen it targets is not known. No base quality information exists; no much larger clone differs at one position.

The sequence came from an elderly woman with active or convalescent COVID-19. The sequenced sample was peripheral blood.

The CDR3 protein: CASSMRGAGSYNEQFF. In nucleotide form, the sequence is TGTGCCAGTAGTATGAGGGGAGCGGGTTCCTACAATGAGCAGTTCTTC. The chain links TRBV19 with TRBJ2-1, and possibly TRBD2, on 6 matching bases. Looking up the germline V gene (reference sequence) yields CDR1 LNHDA and CDR2 SQIVND. The junction shows trimming of 3 bases on V and 1 base on J, plus 13 bases between the germline ends. Including the terminal cysteine and phenylalanine, the CDR3 comprises 16 residues. CDR3 DNA only is kept here, 48 bases in frame from base 1.